This T cell receptor beta chain was captured in a study of blood T cell repertoires in COVID-19. Study background: The origin of the acute and convalescent COVID-19 samples was the United States, Italy and Spain. PBMCs, B-cell-depleted T cells, or T cells were the source of the cDNA or gDNA that made up the material.

After removal of 3 bases from V and 2 bases from J, the junction contained 4 bases not matched to a gene. The CDR3 runs to 15 residues. CDR1 MNHNS and CDR2 SASEGT come from the germline V gene. Source study methods: From reference gene primer amplification, estimates of nucleated cell counts were derived. The repertoire was sequenced with immunoSEQ multiplex PCR; TCRdb's copy has only in-frame clones and lacks some. V and J calls and clone size are copied from that table; D and trimming were computed from the DNA. The sample carries about 80,000 clones, 75% to 90% recorded once. The chain recombines TRBV6-1 with TRBJ2-3, with 8 bases lining up with TRBD1. Sequencing was done on a sample of peripheral blood. This clonotype originated in a human donor in a cohort sampled during active COVID-19. CDR3 bases: TGTGCCAGCAGTGAGTGGACAGGGTACACAGATACGCAGTATTTT. This encodes CASSEWTGYTDTQYF.